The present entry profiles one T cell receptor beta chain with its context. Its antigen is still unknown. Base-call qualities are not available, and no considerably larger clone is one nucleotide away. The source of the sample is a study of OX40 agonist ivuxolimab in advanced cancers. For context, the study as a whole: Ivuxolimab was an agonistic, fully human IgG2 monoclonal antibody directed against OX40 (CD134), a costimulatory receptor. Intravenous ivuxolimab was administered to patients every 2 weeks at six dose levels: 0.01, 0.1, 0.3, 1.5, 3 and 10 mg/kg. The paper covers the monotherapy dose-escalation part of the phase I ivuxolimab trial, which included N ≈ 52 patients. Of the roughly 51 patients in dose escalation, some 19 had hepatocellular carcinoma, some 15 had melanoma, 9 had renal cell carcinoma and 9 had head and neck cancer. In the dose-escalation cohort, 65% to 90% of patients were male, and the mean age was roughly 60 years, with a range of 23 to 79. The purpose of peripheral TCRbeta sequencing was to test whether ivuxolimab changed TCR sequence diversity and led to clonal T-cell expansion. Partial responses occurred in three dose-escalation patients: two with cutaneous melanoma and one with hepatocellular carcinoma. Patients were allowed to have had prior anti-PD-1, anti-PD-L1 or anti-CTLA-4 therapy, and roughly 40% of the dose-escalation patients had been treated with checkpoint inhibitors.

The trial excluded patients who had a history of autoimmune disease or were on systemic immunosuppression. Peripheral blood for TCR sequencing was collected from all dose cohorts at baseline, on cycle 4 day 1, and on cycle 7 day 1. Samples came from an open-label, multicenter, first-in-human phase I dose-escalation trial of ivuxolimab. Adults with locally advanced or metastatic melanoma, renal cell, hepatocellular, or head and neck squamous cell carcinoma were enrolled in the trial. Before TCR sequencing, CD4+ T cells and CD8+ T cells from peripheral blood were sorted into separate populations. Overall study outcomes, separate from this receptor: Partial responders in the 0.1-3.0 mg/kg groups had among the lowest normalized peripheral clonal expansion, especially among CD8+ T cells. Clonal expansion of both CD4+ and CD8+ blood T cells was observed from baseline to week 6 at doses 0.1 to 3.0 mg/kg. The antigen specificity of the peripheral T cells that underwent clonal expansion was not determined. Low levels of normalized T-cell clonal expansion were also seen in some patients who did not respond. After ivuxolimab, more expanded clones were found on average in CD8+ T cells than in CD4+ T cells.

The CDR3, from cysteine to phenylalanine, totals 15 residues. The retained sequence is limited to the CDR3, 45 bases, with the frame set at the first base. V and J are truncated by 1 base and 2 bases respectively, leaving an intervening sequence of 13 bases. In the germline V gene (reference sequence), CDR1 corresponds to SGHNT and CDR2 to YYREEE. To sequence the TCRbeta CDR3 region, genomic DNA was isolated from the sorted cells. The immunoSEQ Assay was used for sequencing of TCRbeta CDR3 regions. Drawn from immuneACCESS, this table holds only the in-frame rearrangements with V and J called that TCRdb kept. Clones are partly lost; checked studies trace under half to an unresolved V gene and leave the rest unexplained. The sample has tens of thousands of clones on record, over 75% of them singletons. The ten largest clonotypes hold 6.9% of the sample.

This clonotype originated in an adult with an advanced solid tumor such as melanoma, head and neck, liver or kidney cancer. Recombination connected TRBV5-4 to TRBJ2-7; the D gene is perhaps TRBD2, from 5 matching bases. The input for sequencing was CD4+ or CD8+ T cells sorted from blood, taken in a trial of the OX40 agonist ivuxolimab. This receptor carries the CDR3 CASSLPGVATYEQYF. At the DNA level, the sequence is TGTGCCAGCAGCTTGCCCGGGGTTGCCACCTACGAGCAGTACTTC.